These T cell receptor beta chains were read from a single sample in a study of CD8+ T cells in alopecia areata. Some clones are missing from TCRdb's copy, which holds only in-frame ones; the method was immunoSEQ multiplex PCR. The table shows hundreds of thousands of clones, with 58% occurring only once. Specimen: CD4+ T cells sorted from blood, collected at week 24, from a patient treated with tofacitinib. These receptors all come from a human donor with alopecia areata. CDR3s include the opening cysteine and the closing phenylalanine or tryptophan. Each record gives: clone size, CDR3 length, V gene, J gene, D gene, CDR3 protein, CDR3 DNA. The D gene is left open where the match is weak. Size is omitted from some rows. Given values are once, few, many or a class for expanded clones.

-	14	TRBV18	TRBJ2-7	-	CASSPPSARSEQYF	TGTGCCAGCTCACCACCGTCGGCCCGCTCCGAGCAGTACTTC
-	15	TRBV30	TRBJ2-1	TRBD1	CAWSIETGSPNEQFF	TGTGCCTGGAGTATAGAGACAGGGTCCCCCAATGAGCAGTTCTTC
-	14	TRBV7-2	TRBJ2-1	TRBD1	CASSLTGARNEQFF	TGTGCCAGCAGCTTGACAGGGGCTCGTAATGAGCAGTTCTTC
-	13	TRBV9	TRBJ2-7	-	CASGGEASYEQYF	TGTGCCAGCGGCGGGGAAGCCTCTTACGAGCAGTACTTC
few	13	TRBV2	TRBJ1-1	-	CASSEQWNTEAFF	TGTGCCAGCAGTGAGCAATGGAACACTGAAGCTTTCTTT
few	12	TRBV7-9	TRBJ2-7	-	CASSLVGDEQYF	TGTGCCAGCAGCTTAGTAGGGGACGAGCAGTACTTC
once	15	TRBV15	TRBJ1-2	-	CATSRVGTVSDGYTF	TGTGCCACCAGCAGAGTTGGAACAGTAAGCGATGGCTACACCTTC
-	14	TRBV28	TRBJ1-1	TRBD1	CASSLTGTNTEAFF	TGTGCCAGCAGTTTGACAGGGACGAACACTGAAGCTTTCTTT
-	14	TRBV5-4	TRBJ2-3	TRBD2	CASSLAGGTDTQYF	TGTGCCAGCAGCCTAGCGGGGGGGACAGATACGCAGTATTTT
-	15	TRBV30	TRBJ2-7	TRBD2	CAWGPGLAGIYEQYF	TGTGCCTGGGGACCGGGACTAGCGGGAATCTACGAGCAGTACTTC
-	14	TRBV14	TRBJ2-1	-	CASSRANNGDEQFF	TGTGCCAGCAGCCGGGCCAACAACGGGGATGAGCAGTTCTTC
-	12	TRBV28	TRBJ1-2	-	CASSLKQRLYTF	TGTGCCAGCAGTTTAAAACAGAGACTCTACACCTTC
-	14	TRBV7-2	TRBJ2-7	TRBD1	CASSFSRGQYEQYF	TGTGCCAGCAGCTTCTCCAGGGGGCAATACGAGCAGTACTTC
-	15	TRBV15	TRBJ2-4	-	CATSGDRRLSPIQYF	TGTGCCACCAGCGGTGACAGGAGGCTCTCCCCCATTCAGTACTTC
-	17	TRBV4-3	TRBJ2-6	TRBD1	CASSRRTGAGGANVLTF	TGCGCCAGCAGCCGAAGGACAGGGGCAGGTGGGGCCAACGTCCTGACTTTC
-	14	TRBV19	TRBJ2-7	-	CASTPTGISYEQYF	TGTGCCAGTACCCCGACAGGAATCTCCTACGAGCAGTACTTC
-	12	TRBV2	TRBJ2-3	-	CASSEAPDTQYF	TGTGCCAGCAGTGAGGCCCCCGATACGCAGTATTTT
once	15	TRBV4-1	TRBJ1-2	-	CASSRGRGRNYGYTF	TGCGCCAGCAGCCGAGGTCGTGGACGGAACTATGGCTACACCTTC
-	15	TRBV5-6	TRBJ1-2	-	CASSLYRSANYGYTF	TGTGCCAGCAGCTTGTATCGGTCGGCAAACTATGGCTACACCTTC
-	15	TRBV7-9	TRBJ2-3	-	CASSPGAAEGDTQYF	TGTGCCAGCAGCCCCGGAGCGGCCGAGGGGGATACGCAGTATTTT
-	13	TRBV30	TRBJ1-3	-	CAWKSQLGNTIYF	TGTGCCTGGAAGAGCCAGCTCGGAAACACCATATATTTT
few	14	TRBV18	TRBJ1-1	-	CASSVMGLNTEAFF	TGTGCCAGCTCCGTCATGGGACTGAACACTGAAGCTTTCTTT
few	15	TRBV4-1	TRBJ1-1	-	CASSPRGVKEAEAFF	TGCGCCAGCAGCCCTCGCGGCGTAAAAGAGGCTGAAGCTTTCTTT
-	15	TRBV30	TRBJ1-5	-	CAWSVRGESNQPQHF	TGTGCCTGGAGTGTCAGGGGTGAGAGCAATCAGCCCCAGCATTTT
-	15	TRBV7-2	TRBJ2-3	-	CASSLDGTSTDTQYF	TGTGCCAGCAGCTTGGACGGCACGAGCACAGATACGCAGTATTTT
-	13	TRBV28	TRBJ2-7	-	CASSRHSTYEQYF	TGTGCCAGCAGTCGCCATTCTACCTACGAGCAGTACTTC
-	15	TRBV4-1	TRBJ1-5	-	CASSQGTHRAGAQHF	TGCGCCAGCAGCCAAGGCACACACAGGGCCGGGGCCCAGCATTTT
-	13	TRBV19	TRBJ1-2	TRBD1	CASKDTGVWGYTF	TGTGCCAGTAAGGACACAGGGGTATGGGGCTACACCTTC
-	17	TRBV5-1	TRBJ2-7	-	CASSLALRTGGPGEQYF	TGCGCCAGCAGCTTGGCACTAAGGACAGGAGGGCCAGGCGAGCAGTACTTC
-	12	TRBV7-9	TRBJ1-5	-	CASSLDQSAQHF	TGTGCCAGCAGCCTGGACCAGTCAGCCCAGCATTTT
-	16	TRBV25-1	TRBJ2-5	-	CASSEFGGGAGETQYF	TGTGCCAGCAGTGAATTCGGAGGGGGCGCGGGGGAGACCCAGTACTTC
-	13	TRBV9	TRBJ1-6	-	CASSVGNYSPLHF	TGTGCCAGCAGCGTAGGTAACTATTCACCCCTCCACTTT
few	14	TRBV6-1	TRBJ2-2	-	CASSVGVNTGELFF	TGTGCCAGCAGTGTCGGGGTGAACACCGGGGAGCTGTTTTTT
-	15	TRBV30	TRBJ1-2	-	CAWSGFLWAPYGYTF	TGTGCCTGGAGTGGCTTTTTGTGGGCTCCCTATGGCTACACCTTC
few	17	TRBV9	TRBJ1-6	TRBD1	CASSASPGQGENSPLHF	TGTGCCAGCAGCGCCAGCCCCGGACAGGGAGAGAATTCACCCCTCCACTTT
-	16	TRBV29-1	TRBJ2-5	TRBD2	CSVVAGTSGGKETQYF	TGCAGCGTTGTGGCCGGGACTAGCGGGGGAAAAGAGACCCAGTACTTC
-	12	TRBV13	TRBJ1-1	-	CASSLERAKAFF	TGTGCCAGCAGCTTAGAAAGGGCAAAAGCTTTCTTT
-	16	TRBV7-9	TRBJ2-3	TRBD2	CASRYGGLGAADTQYF	TGTGCCAGCAGGTATGGGGGACTAGGGGCCGCAGATACGCAGTATTTT
few	14	TRBV4-1	TRBJ2-7	TRBD1	CASSHPGGLYEQYF	TGCGCCAGCAGCCACCCAGGGGGTCTTTACGAGCAGTACTTC
-	13	TRBV10-3	TRBJ1-1	TRBD1	CAISDRAGTEAFF	TGTGCCATCAGCGACAGGGCGGGGACTGAAGCTTTCTTT
-	13	TRBV4-3	TRBJ1-1	-	CASSQGQTEEAFF	TGCGCCAGCAGCCAAGGACAAACAGAGGAAGCTTTCTTT
-	11	TRBV29-1	TRBJ1-1	TRBD1	CSVTGFTEAFF	TGCAGCGTGACAGGGTTCACTGAAGCTTTCTTT
-	13	TRBV6-6	TRBJ1-2	-	CASSRDRNYGYTF	TGTGCCAGCTCCAGGGACCGGAACTATGGCTACACCTTC
once	14	TRBV6-5	TRBJ2-7	-	CASSYLRGSYEQYF	TGTGCCAGCAGTTATTTGCGGGGCTCCTACGAGCAGTACTTC
-	16	TRBV30	TRBJ1-3	-	CAWSIPTPGSGNTIYF	TGTGCCTGGAGTATTCCGACCCCCGGGTCTGGAAACACCATATATTTT
-	14	TRBV5-1	TRBJ1-5	-	CASSLDVGNQPQHF	TGCGCCAGCAGCTTGGATGTAGGCAATCAGCCCCAGCATTTT
-	11	TRBV29-1	TRBJ1-1	-	CSVGTYTEAFF	TGCAGCGTTGGGACTTACACTGAAGCTTTCTTT
few	12	TRBV29-1	TRBJ1-1	-	CSVEEGGTEAFF	TGCAGCGTTGAAGAGGGAGGGACTGAAGCTTTCTTT
-	12	TRBV9	TRBJ2-5	-	CASSGSQETQYF	TGTGCCAGCAGCGGGAGCCAAGAGACCCAGTACTTC
few	13	TRBV10-2	TRBJ1-6	-	CASSEQGTSPLHF	TGCGCCAGCAGTGAGCAGGGGACTTCACCCCTCCACTTT